This entry lists 23 T cell receptor beta chains sequenced from one sample in a study of blood T cells in healthy people across ages. Next came a second PCR, run for about 7 to 11 cycles, which used a sample-barcoded 5' primer along with a J-beta primer mix. Via MiXCR, TCRdb re-called the 5' RACE reads, giving one row per CDR3 protein. The data show over 1,500,000 distinct CDR3 sequences, with roughly 50% seen just once and 2% to 2.5% held by the top ten. The source material was blood. The receptors derive from a woman aged 40 to 55 in good health.

The chain is built from TRBV12-3 or TRBV12-4 and TRBJ1-4, with 8 positions matching TRBD1. The CDR3 loop spans 15 amino acids. With V trimmed by 2 bases and J by 7 bases, 6 bases remained unmatched. The CDR3 region has the DNA TGTGCCAGCAGTTTACCAGGGGGCGCCGGTGAAAAACTGTTTTTT. Translating gives CASSLPGGAGEKLFF.

The gene calls are TRBV27 and TRBJ2-7; TRBD1 might be the D (9 bases). V gave up 4 bases and J gave up 7 bases, with 29 bases separating them. The length of the CDR3 is 18 residues. Germline-derived CDR1 and CDR2 are MNHEY and SMNVEV (reference sequence). The CDR3, as DNA: TGTGCCAGCAGTTCCCTTCCCGGGACAGGGAGCGGGGGAAGAGAGCAGTACTTC. The encoded protein is CASSSLPGTGSGGREQYF.

The V call is TRBV19, the J call TRBJ2-6, with TRBD1 as a possible D gene (6 bases). The V and J ends lost 3 bases and 0 bases respectively, with 12 bases between them. The germline CDR1 and CDR2 sequences are LNHDA and SQIVND (reference sequence). This CDR3 has 17 amino acids. As DNA, the CDR3 is TGTGCCAGTAGTATTGGGACAACCTTCTCTGGGGCCAACGTCCTGACTTTC. Residues: CASSIGTTFSGANVLTF.

At least ten counts were recorded for this clonotype. The chain carries TRBV12-3 or TRBV12-4 and TRBJ1-2; 12 positions agree with TRBD1. Germline trimming cut 6 bases from V and 4 bases from J; bases unmatched to any gene: 3. The CDR3 length is 14 residues. The CDR3 region is CASSPGQGAYGYTF. The CDR3 region has the DNA TGTGCCAGCAGCCCGGGACAGGGGGCCTATGGCTACACCTTC.

The chain is built from TRBV27 and TRBJ2-1, with TRBD1 matching over 7 bases. This CDR3 comprises 17 residues. Per the germline V gene, CDR1 is MNHEY and CDR2 is SMNVEV (reference sequence). V was clipped by 3 bases and J by 5 bases; unmatched bases: 13. CDR3 protein: CASSFPTAGGPNNEQFF. CDR3 bases: TGTGCCAGCAGTTTCCCCACGGCAGGGGGACCAAACAATGAGCAGTTCTTC.

The count of this clonotype is one. The chain is built from TRBV28 and TRBJ1-4, with 7 bases lining up with TRBD1. The CDR3 has 14 amino acids. V dropped 7 bases and J dropped 3; count of bases not matched to a gene: 5. Germline assignment: CDR1 MDHEN and CDR2 SYDVKM. The CDR3 region has the DNA TGTGCCAGCAAAGCAGGGGGATCTAATGAAAAACTGTTTTTT. As protein: CASKAGGSNEKLFF.

The chain couples TRBV28 to TRBJ1-6; TRBD1 matches at 7 bases. Germline CDR1 is MDHEN and CDR2 is SYDVKM. This CDR3 comprises 14 residues. V shed 6 bases, J shed 8 bases, and the junction held 7 bases outside the gene matches. CDR3 in DNA: TGTGCCAGCAGACTACAGGGGCGGTATTCACCCCTCCACTTT. It yields the protein CASRLQGRYSPLHF.

The chain carries TRBV28 and TRBJ2-7; D might be TRBD1 (6 bases). Germline lookup yields CDR1 MDHEN and CDR2 SYDVKM. The CDR3 totals 15 residues. Trimming took off 3 bases at V and 0 bases at J, with 12 bases between the two ends. CDR3 DNA: TGTGCCAGCAGTTTTAACAGGGACATCTCCTACGAGCAGTACTTC. Encoded protein: CASSFNRDISYEQYF.

The chain couples TRBV7-6 to TRBJ2-3, with 12 bases lining up with TRBD2. Germline V CDR1 and CDR2: SGHVS, FNYEAQ. The junction had 8 bases not matched to a gene; V was cut back by 8 bases and J by 5 bases. The CDR3 has 15 residues. As DNA, the CDR3 is TGTGCCAGCGCCCTAGCGGGGGGGCTCGGAGATACGCAGTATTTT. It yields the protein CASALAGGLGDTQYF.

The chain couples TRBV2 to TRBJ2-5; 8 bases map to TRBD1. Trimming at V came to 10 bases and at J to 11 bases, leaving 12 bases not matched to a gene. CDR3 size: 12 residues. Germline values: CDR1 SNHLY, CDR2 FYNNEI. The CDR3 DNA is TGTGCCACCGGACAGGGACGTACTGAGCAGTACTTC. This gives the protein CATGQGRTEQYF.

This sequence joins TRBV6-6 and TRBJ2-1; 8 bases fit TRBD2. The CDR3 sequence is 14 residues long. CDR1 and CDR2 from the germline V gene are MNHNY and SVGAGI (reference sequence). J lost 5 bases, V lost 5 bases, and 5 bases had no gene match. The CDR3, as DNA: TGTGCCAGCAGTGACCGCGGGGGGCACAATGAGCAGTTCTTC. This codes for CASSDRGGHNEQFF.

The chain has TRBV2 and TRBJ2-1; no reliable D call. The germline V and J ends were trimmed by 6 bases and 6 bases, with 15 bases remaining between them. The length of the CDR3 is 14 residues. Germline V CDR1 and CDR2: SNHLY, FYNNEI. The CDR3 coding sequence is TGTGCCAGCAGAAAAGGCAACTCCCCCAATGAGCAGTTCTTC. Encoded protein: CASRKGNSPNEQFF.

DNA of the CDR3: TGCAGTGCTAGGGGTAGCTGGGGGGCTACCAAAGGCGCAGATACGCAGTATTTT. Protein product: CSARGSWGATKGADTQYF. This rearrangement joins TRBV20-1 to TRBJ2-3; D may match TRBD1 or TRBD2 (6 bases each). The germline V gene encodes CDR1 DFQATT and CDR2 SNEGSKA (reference sequence). The CDR3 is 18 residues long. With 3 bases removed from V and 4 bases from J, the gap between germline ends came to 26 bases.

The V call is TRBV6-2 or TRBV6-3, the J call TRBJ2-5; D is tentatively TRBD1 or TRBD2 (5 bases each). Trimming removed 6 bases from V and 5 bases from J, with 19 bases in between. CDR1 and CDR2 from the germline V gene are MNHEY and SVGEGT. This CDR3 is 15 amino acids long. The CDR3 nucleotides are TGTGCCAGCAGCCCCGGGGCCCTAACGTGGGAGACCCAGTACTTC. It codes for CASSPGALTWETQYF.

The rearrangement uses TRBV12-3 or TRBV12-4 and TRBJ2-4; D uncertain. The CDR3 runs 13 residues. V gave up 3 bases and J gave up 13 bases, with 16 bases separating them. Here the CDR3 DNA reads TGTGCCAGCAGTTTGGCGGCTAGAGGAAAGCAGTACTTC. Translation gives CASSLAARGKQYF.

This clonotype was seen a handful of times. V gene TRBV6-6 combines with J gene TRBJ2-7, with TRBD2 matching over 11 bases. V gave up 8 bases and J gave up 2 bases; unmatched junction bases: 2. The germline V gene has CDR1 MNHNY and CDR2 SVGAGI (reference sequence). The CDR3 consists of 13 residues. Written as DNA, the CDR3 is TGTGCCAGCGGGACTAGCGGACCCTACGAGCAGTACTTC. Its protein product is CASGTSGPYEQYF.

This chain links TRBV4-1 with TRBJ2-5; TRBD1 might be the D (6 bases). CDR3 length equals 14 residues. Trimming cost V 4 bases and J 4 bases, with 13 bases left between them. Germline V gene lookup returns CDR1 MGHRA and CDR2 YSYEKL. The CDR3 DNA reads TGCGCCAGCAGCCCAGCCAGCAGGGGAGAGACCCAGTACTTC. Protein: CASSPASRGETQYF.

Many counts were recorded for this clonotype. This sequence joins TRBV4-3 and TRBJ2-1; the D gene is possibly TRBD1 (6 bases). The CDR3 covers 15 residues. Per the germline V gene, CDR1 is LGHNA and CDR2 is YSLEER. V lost 0 bases and J lost 4, with 10 bases in between. The CDR3 DNA reads as TGCGCCAGCAGCCAAGACAGGGGCCGATACAATGAGCAGTTCTTC. Its protein is CASSQDRGRYNEQFF.

The chain has TRBV20-1 and TRBJ2-1; D is uncertain. CDR1 and CDR2 from the germline V gene are DFQATT and SNEGSKA (reference sequence). V was trimmed by 1 base and J by 8 bases, leaving 9 bases between them. CDR3 size: 12 residues. The chain's CDR3 is CSARGLDDEQFF. CDR3 DNA: TGCAGTGCTAGAGGGTTAGATGATGAGCAGTTCTTC.

The rearrangement uses TRBV20-1 and TRBJ1-4; D uncertain. Germline V lookup: CDR1 DFQATT, CDR2 SNEGSKA (reference sequence). V lost 6 bases and J 16 bases, leaving 12 bases between the germline ends. The CDR3 loop spans 9 amino acids. CDR3: CSANEPWFF. CDR3 nucleotide sequence: TGCAGTGCCAATGAACCATGGTTTTTT.

This clonotype was recorded a few times. The chain couples TRBV20-1 to TRBJ2-5; 7 nucleotides line up with TRBD2. This CDR3 is 16 amino acids long. The V gene's germline CDR1 is DFQATT and CDR2 SNEGSKA (reference sequence). The junction had 8 bases not matched to a gene; V was cut back by 0 bases and J by 1 base. The CDR3 DNA reads as TGCAGTGCTAGAGATCTGAGCGGGGATCTCCAAGAGACCCAGTACTTC. It specifies CSARDLSGDLQETQYF.

In the case of this clonotype: Since a much larger clone is just one base distant, this may be a read error. CDR3 protein: CASSFLGGGADTQYF. The DNA for the CDR3 is TGCGCCAGCAGCTTCCTAGGAGGGGGGGCAGATACGCAGTATTTT. This chain joins TRBV5-1 and TRBJ2-3; tentative D call: TRBD2 (7 bases). The CDR3 covers 15 residues. Trimming left V 2 bases short and J 4 bases short, with 14 bases between. Germline lookup yields CDR1 SGHRS and CDR2 YFSETQ.

The chain joins TRBV7-9 to TRBJ2-3, with TRBD1 as a possible D gene (5 bases). Germline CDR1 is SEHNR and CDR2 is FQNEAQ (reference sequence). The CDR3 sequence is 16 residues long. V was cut by 5 bases and J by 4 bases, with 19 bases left in between. CDR3 in amino acids: CASSPPGRVAADTQYF. The CDR3 DNA follows: TGTGCCAGCAGCCCCCCCGGCAGGGTTGCGGCAGATACGCAGTATTTT.